This record concerns one T cell receptor beta chain sequence. Its antigen is as yet unknown. The CDR3 contains 16 residues. Trimming took off 0 bases at V and 0 bases at J, with 9 bases between the two ends. CDR1 LNHDA and CDR2 SQIVND come from the germline V gene (reference sequence). This entry is derived from a study of T cell responses to AZD1222 COVID-19 vaccine. Whole-study findings and limits: When two AZD1222 doses had been given, Spike-specific TCR breadth and depth rose. In the spike-specific TCR repertoire, nearly half reportedly target unmutated variant regions. CD4 TCRs associated with vaccination spanned spike, dominating at 160-218 and 743-854. White British people made up most donors, females outnumbered males, and clonal diversity was possibly underestimated.

This table comes from immunoSEQ multiplex PCR, and its TCRdb copy is limited to in-frame clones, with some not included. Here the sample spans over 120,000 clones, about nine tenths being singletons. The clonotype comes from an adult in good health. This sample comprised peripheral blood, obtained on day 0 of AZD1222 vaccination. The chain links TRBV19 to TRBJ2-1, with unresolved D. This CDR3 reads CASSIDAGVSYNEQFF. As DNA, the CDR3 is TGTGCCAGTAGTATAGATGCCGGCGTCTCCTACAATGAGCAGTTCTTC.